This T cell receptor beta chain derives from a study of CD8 T cells in Susac syndrome. An amount of RNA that ranged from 0.5 to 1 ug was reverse transcribed with random hexamers. TCRdb re-analysed the immunoSEQ multiplex PCR reads in MiXCR, keeping a single row per CDR3 protein. This sample has 130,000 to 150,000 distinct CDR3 sequences, with around 94% found just once. Healthy donors constituted the control group, matched for age and sex. There are 14 residues in the CDR3. Germline V gives CDR1 DFQATT, CDR2 SNEGSKA (reference sequence). The ends lost 0 bases at V and 0 bases at J; junction bases unmatched: 0.

The gene calls are TRBV20-1 and TRBJ2-5, with 8 bases identical to TRBD2. The sequencing input was CD8+ T cells from PBMCs. The receptor's source is a human donor in good health. CDR3 coding DNA: TGCAGTGCTAGAGACGGGAGGGACCAAGAGACCCAGTACTTC. Its translation: CSARDGRDQETQYF.